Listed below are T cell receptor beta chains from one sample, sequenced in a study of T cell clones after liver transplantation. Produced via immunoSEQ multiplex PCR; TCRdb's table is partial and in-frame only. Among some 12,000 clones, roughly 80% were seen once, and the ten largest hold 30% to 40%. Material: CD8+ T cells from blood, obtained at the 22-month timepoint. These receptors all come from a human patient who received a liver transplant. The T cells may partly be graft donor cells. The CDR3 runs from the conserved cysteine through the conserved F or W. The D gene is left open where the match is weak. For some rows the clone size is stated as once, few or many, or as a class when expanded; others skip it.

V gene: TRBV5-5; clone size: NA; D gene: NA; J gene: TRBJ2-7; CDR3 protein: CASSLRGQTYEQYF; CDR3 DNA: TGTGCCAGCAGCTTGAGAGGCCAAACCTACGAGCAGTACTTC
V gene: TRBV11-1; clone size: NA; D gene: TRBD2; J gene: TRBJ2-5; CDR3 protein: CASSLGPSGGGETQYF; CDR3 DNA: TGTGCCAGCAGCTTAGGACCTAGCGGGGGCGGCGAGACCCAGTACTTC
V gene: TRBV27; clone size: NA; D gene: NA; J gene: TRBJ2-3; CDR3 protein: CASSPLGPTEADTQYF; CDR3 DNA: TGTGCCAGCAGTCCTTTGGGACCCACGGAGGCAGATACGCAGTATTTT
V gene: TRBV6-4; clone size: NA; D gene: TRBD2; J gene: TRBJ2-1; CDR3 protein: CASSGLAGDGNEQFF; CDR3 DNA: TGTGCCAGCAGTGGTCTAGCGGGAGACGGCAATGAGCAGTTCTTC
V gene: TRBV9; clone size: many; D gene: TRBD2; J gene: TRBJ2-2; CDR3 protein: CASSVDGRYTGELFF; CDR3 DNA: TGTGCCAGCAGCGTAGACGGGAGGTACACCGGGGAGCTGTTTTTT
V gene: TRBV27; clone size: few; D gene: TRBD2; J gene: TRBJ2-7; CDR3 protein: CASSFGRDPYEQYF; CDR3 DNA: TGTGCCAGCAGTTTTGGGAGGGACCCCTACGAGCAGTACTTC
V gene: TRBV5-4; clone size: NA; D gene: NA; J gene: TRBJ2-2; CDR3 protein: CASSSLGPSNTGELFF; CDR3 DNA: TGTGCCAGCAGCTCCTTAGGTCCCTCGAACACCGGGGAGCTGTTTTTT
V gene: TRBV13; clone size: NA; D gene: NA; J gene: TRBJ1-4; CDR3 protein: CASSPSEATNEKLFF; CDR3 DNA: TGTGCCAGCAGCCCTAGTGAAGCGACTAATGAAAAACTGTTTTTT
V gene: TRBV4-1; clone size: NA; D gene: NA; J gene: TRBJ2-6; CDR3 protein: CASSQGMATFSGANVLTF; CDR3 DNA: TGCGCCAGCAGCCAAGGGATGGCAACGTTCTCTGGGGCCAACGTCCTGACTTTC
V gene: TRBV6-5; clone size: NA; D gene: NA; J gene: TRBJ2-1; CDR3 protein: CASSYSRTNEQFF; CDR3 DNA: TGTGCCAGCAGTTATAGCAGAACCAATGAGCAGTTCTTC
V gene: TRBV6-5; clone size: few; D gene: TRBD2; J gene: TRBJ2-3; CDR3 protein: CASSSEGGTSGDTQYF; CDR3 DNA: TGTGCCAGCAGTTCCGAGGGCGGGACTAGCGGAGATACGCAGTATTTT
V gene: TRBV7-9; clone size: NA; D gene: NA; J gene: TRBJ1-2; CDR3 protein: CASSLQGSQRRGYTF; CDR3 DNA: TGTGCCAGCAGCTTACAGGGAAGTCAGAGAAGGGGCTACACCTTC
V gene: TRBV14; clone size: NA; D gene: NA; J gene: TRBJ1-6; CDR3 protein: CASSLSPRSPLHF; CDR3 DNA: TGTGCCAGCAGCCTGAGCCCAAGGTCACCCCTCCACTTT
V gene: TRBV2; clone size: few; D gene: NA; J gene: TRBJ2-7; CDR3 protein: CASIPADSYEQYF; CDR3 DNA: TGTGCCAGCATTCCAGCAGATTCCTACGAGCAGTACTTC
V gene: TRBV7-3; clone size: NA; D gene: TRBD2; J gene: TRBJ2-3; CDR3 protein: CASRDVNGGARGPQYF; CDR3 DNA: TGTGCCAGCAGAGACGTAAACGGGGGGGCCCGGGGGCCGCAGTATTTT
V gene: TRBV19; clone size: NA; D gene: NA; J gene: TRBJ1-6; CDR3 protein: CASSIYQGDSPLHF; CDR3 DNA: TGTGCCAGTAGTATTTACCAGGGAGATTCACCCCTCCACTTT
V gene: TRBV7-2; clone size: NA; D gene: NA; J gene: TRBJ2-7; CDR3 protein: CASSSDPNSGSYEQYF; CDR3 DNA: TGTGCCAGCAGCTCCGACCCCAACAGTGGCTCCTACGAGCAGTACTTC
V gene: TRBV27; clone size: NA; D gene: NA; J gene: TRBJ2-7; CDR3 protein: CASRRQVPYEQYF; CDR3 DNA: TGTGCCAGCAGGCGTCAGGTGCCCTACGAGCAGTACTTC
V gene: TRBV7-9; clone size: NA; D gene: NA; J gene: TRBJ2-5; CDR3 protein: CASRPRGGAVETQYF; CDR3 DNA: TGTGCCAGCAGACCTAGAGGAGGGGCGGTGGAGACCCAGTACTTC
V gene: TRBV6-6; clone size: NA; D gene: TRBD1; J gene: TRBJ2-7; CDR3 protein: CASSPGQGKYEQYF; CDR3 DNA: TGTGCCAGCAGTCCGGGACAGGGAAAATACGAGCAGTACTTC
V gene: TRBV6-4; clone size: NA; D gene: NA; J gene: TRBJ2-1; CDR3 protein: CASSDWGKRDFGEQFF; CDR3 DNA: TGTGCCAGCAGTGACTGGGGGAAACGGGACTTTGGTGAGCAGTTCTTC